This TCR beta chain emerged from a study of T cells after yellow fever vaccination. Study-level findings and limits: Repertoires sorted by FACS could include abundant clonotypes that are contaminants from the bulk population. Just a small share of clonotypes turned up in the CD4 compartment as well as the CD8 compartment.

This CDR3 contains 13 residues. From germline, CDR1 is SGHKS and CDR2 YYEKEE (reference sequence). V shed 2 bases and J shed 0 bases, with 3 bases lying between them. Of note for this clonotype: Its antigen is as yet unknown.

TCRdb ran MiXCR on the 5' RACE reads and lists one entry per CDR3 protein. The sample lists nearly 550,000 distinct CDR3 sequences; approximately 21% were seen once. J is TRBJ1-5 and V is TRBV5-5; D ambiguous. This clonotype was sampled from a man aged 30-40 years who received the YFV17D yellow fever vaccine. Sample: PBMCs, taken 15 days after the yellow fever booster vaccination. CDR3 nucleotide sequence: TGTGCCAGCAGCTTACTTAGCAATCAGCCCCAGCATTTT. It is translated as CASSLLSNQPQHF.